This T cell receptor beta chain stems from a study of immune evolution from preneoplasia to lung adenocarcinoma. The CDR3 consists of 16 residues. The J segment lost 4 bases and the V segment lost 3 bases, leaving 12 bases of the junction unmatched. Germline-derived CDR1 and CDR2 are SQVTM and ANQGSEA. Here immunoSEQ multiplex PCR was the method, and the copy in TCRdb shows in-frame clones only, minus some. The table has tens of thousands of clones, more than 60% seen once. The sample holds one count of this clone. V and J are TRBV29-1 and TRBJ1-2; 9 nucleotides align to TRBD1. The receptor's source is a person aged 55 to 75 with lung adenocarcinoma. What was sequenced was FFPE invasive lung adenocarcinoma tissue. CDR3 sequence reads: CSVDAGGQGQGYGYTF. The CDR3 DNA sequence: TGCAGCGTTGATGCGGGGGGACAGGGACAAGGCTATGGCTACACCTTC.